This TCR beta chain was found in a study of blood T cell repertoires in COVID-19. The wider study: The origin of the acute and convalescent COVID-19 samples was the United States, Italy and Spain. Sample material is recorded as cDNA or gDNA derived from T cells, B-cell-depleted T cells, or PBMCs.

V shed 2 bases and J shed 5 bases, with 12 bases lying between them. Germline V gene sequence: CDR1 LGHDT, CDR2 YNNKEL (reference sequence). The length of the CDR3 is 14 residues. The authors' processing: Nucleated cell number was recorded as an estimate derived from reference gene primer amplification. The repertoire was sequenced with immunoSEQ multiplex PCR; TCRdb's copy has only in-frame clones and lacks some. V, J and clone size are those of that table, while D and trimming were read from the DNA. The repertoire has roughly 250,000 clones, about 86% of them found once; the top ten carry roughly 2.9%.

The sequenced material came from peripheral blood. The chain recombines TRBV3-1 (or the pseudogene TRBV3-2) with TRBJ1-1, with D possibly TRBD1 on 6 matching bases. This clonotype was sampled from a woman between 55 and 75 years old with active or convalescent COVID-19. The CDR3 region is CASSQIQGRTEAFF. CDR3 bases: TGTGCCAGCAGCCAAATACAGGGAAGGACTGAAGCTTTCTTT.